The 30 T cell receptor beta chains given below trace back to one sample, sequenced in a study of cytomegalovirus exposure and HLA in healthy donors. The PCR used 60 Vbeta and 13 Jbeta primers. Sequencing used immunoSEQ multiplex PCR; TCRdb keeps in-frame clones, though not all of them. The table includes approximately 160,000 clones, 70% detected once. The sequencing input was PBMCs. These receptors were taken from a man aged 18 to 30 in good health and CMV-seropositive.

This chain links TRBV19 with TRBJ2-1, with 13 bases fitting TRBD2. Per the germline V gene, CDR1 is LNHDA and CDR2 is SQIVND (reference sequence). V shed 10 bases, J shed 7 bases, and the junction held 22 bases outside the gene matches. The CDR3 consists of 19 residues. The CDR3 bases are TGTGCCATCTCCTCCGCGGGACTAGCGGGAAAGGGTAAAAATAATGAGCAGTTCTTC. Its translation: CAISSAGLAGKGKNNEQFF. Based on the CDR3 plus reference TRBV19 and TRBJ2-1, the full variable domain is DGGITQSPKYLFRKEGQNVTLSCEQNLNHDAMYWYRQDPGQGLRLIYYSQIVNDFQKGDIAEGYSVSREKKESFPLTVTSAQKNPTAFYLCAISSAGLAGKGKNNEQFFGPGTRLTVL.

J is TRBJ1-6 and V is TRBV6-5; D is uncertain. V dropped 5 bases and J dropped 8 bases, with 10 bases sitting between them. This CDR3 spans 13 amino acids. Per the germline V gene, CDR1 is MNHEY and CDR2 is SVGAGI. The chain's CDR3 is CASSTFTDSPLHF. The CDR3 DNA follows: TGTGCCAGCAGTACCTTTACAGATTCACCCCTCCACTTT.

The chain uses TRBV27 and TRBJ2-3, with TRBD1 as a possible D gene (6 bases). The germline V gene encodes CDR1 MNHEY and CDR2 SMNVEV (reference sequence). The V end was cut by 5 bases, the J end by 4 bases, with 19 bases between. This CDR3 has 16 amino acids. Here the CDR3 reads CASSKIGRGLADTQYF. Here the CDR3 DNA reads TGTGCCAGCAGTAAGATCGGTAGGGGGTTGGCAGATACGCAGTATTTT.

The chain uses TRBV6-1 and TRBJ1-2; TRBD1 agrees at 7 bases. The germline V gene encodes CDR1 MNHNS and CDR2 SASEGT. Losses at the gene ends were 2 bases for V and 8 bases for J; bases not matched to a gene: 14. This CDR3 is 16 amino acids long. The CDR3 nucleotides read TGTGCCAGCAGTGAACCCCGACGACAGGGCTATGAGGGCTACACCTTC. The encoded protein is CASSEPRRQGYEGYTF.

On this clone itself: Additional DNA sequences in this sample encode the identical CDR3. The rearrangement links TRBV5-4 to TRBJ1-2; 9 bases fit TRBD1. This CDR3 has 13 residues. Trimming took 4 bases from V and 6 from J; bases not matched to a gene: 4. CDR1 is SGHNT and CDR2 is YYREEE in the germline V gene (reference sequence). CDR3 nucleotide sequence: TGTGCCAGCAGCCTTACAGGGGGCGATGGCTACACCTTC. This gives the protein CASSLTGGDGYTF.

The rearrangement links TRBV25-1 to TRBJ1-6, with D perhaps matching TRBD1 (5 bases). CDR3 length equals 15 residues. The V gene lost 8 bases and the J gene lost 6 bases, with 17 bases spanning the gap. CDR1 and CDR2 from the germline V gene are MGHDK and SYGVNS. CDR3 region: CASLSKGSGNSPLHF. CDR3 DNA: TGTGCCAGCCTTTCGAAGGGGTCCGGTAATTCACCCCTCCACTTT. The complete variable domain, with remaining parts taken from reference TRBV25-1 and TRBJ1-6, reads EADIYQTPRYLVIGTGKKITLECSQTMGHDKMYWYQQDPGMELHLIHYSYGVNSTEKGDLSSESTVSRIRTEHFPLTLESARPSHTSQYLCASLSKGSGNSPLHFGNGTRLTVT.

This sequence joins TRBV5-4 and TRBJ1-3; D might be TRBD1 (6 bases). From germline, CDR1 is SGHNT and CDR2 YYREEE (reference sequence). This CDR3 region has 13 residues. V was trimmed by 1 base and J by 4 bases, leaving 6 bases between them. As DNA, the CDR3 is TGTGCCAGCAGCTTGACAGGGGGAAACACCATATATTTT. It is translated as CASSLTGGNTIYF.

The chain joins TRBV2 to TRBJ2-2; D remains ambiguous. CDR3 length equals 14 residues. CDR1 SNHLY and CDR2 FYNNEI come from the germline V gene. V was shortened by 10 bases and J by 0 bases, with 12 bases between the two germline ends. CDR3 protein: CATGRRPNTGELFF. The CDR3, as DNA: TGTGCCACCGGCAGGCGCCCGAACACCGGGGAGCTGTTTTTT.

This clone was seen more than once but under ten times. The chain links TRBV30 to TRBJ1-1, with 10 nucleotides matching TRBD1. Germline V gene data show CDR1 as GTSNPN and CDR2 as SVGIG (reference sequence). CDR3 length: 12 amino acids. Unmatched junction bases numbered 2, after V lost 0 bases and J lost 10 bases. CDR3 loop: CAWSVDRGLAFF. The CDR3 DNA reads as TGTGCCTGGAGTGTAGACAGGGGGCTAGCTTTCTTT.

This clone was seen a few times. V and J are TRBV21-1 and TRBJ2-7; the table's D call of TRBD2 was not tested on the DNA. TRBV21-1 is reported as a pseudogene. The CDR3 runs to 18 residues. CDR3 in DNA: TGTGCCAGCAGCAAAGGCTCGATTGCTCCGGGGGGCCAGTACGAGCAGTACGTC. Translation gives CASSKGSIAPGGQYEQYV.

In nucleotides, the CDR3 is TGCGCCAGCAGCATACAGGGGGCCCTCGGAAACACCATATATTTT. Residues: CASSIQGALGNTIYF. V gene TRBV5-1 combines with J gene TRBJ1-3; 9 bases line up with TRBD1. The CDR3 length is 15 residues. Germline CDR1 is SGHRS and CDR2 is YFSETQ. V lost 4 bases and J lost 4; bases outside the gene matches: 6.

This clone was seen only a few times. The chain recombines TRBV6-6 with TRBJ1-2; 7 bases fit TRBD1. In germline, CDR1 is MNHNY, CDR2 SVGAGI (reference sequence). The CDR3 length is 14 residues. With 6 bases clipped from V and 6 bases from J, the junction kept 10 bases outside the gene matches. In DNA form, the CDR3 reads TGTGCCAGCAGGCTACCACAGGGGATGGATGGCTACACCTTC. Translating it yields CASRLPQGMDGYTF.

The genes are TRBV11-3 and TRBJ1-5, with D perhaps TRBD1 (5 bases). CDR3 size: 14 residues. The germline V and J ends were trimmed by 1 base and 5 bases, with 9 bases remaining between them. Germline V lookup: CDR1 SGHNT, CDR2 YENEEA. CDR3 nucleotide sequence: TGTGCCAGCAGCTTAGGACAGTCAGATCAGCCCCAGCATTTT. Translating it yields CASSLGQSDQPQHF.

This chain uses TRBV28 with TRBJ2-5; 7 positions agree with TRBD1. V was pared by 5 bases and J by 4 bases, with 10 bases of the junction left unmatched. The CDR3 is 15 residues long. Germline assignment: CDR1 MDHEN and CDR2 SYDVKM. DNA for the CDR3: TGTGCCAGCAGTGGGAGAGGGCAGGGGGTAGAGACCCAGTACTTC. Translation: CASSGRGQGVETQYF.

The gene calls are TRBV7-8 and TRBJ2-2; 8 positions agree with TRBD2. Germline V CDR1 and CDR2: SGHVS, FQNEAQ. The CDR3 consists of 15 residues. Losses at the gene ends were 5 bases for V and 4 bases for J; bases not matched to a gene: 6. The DNA of the CDR3 is TGTGCCAGCAGCCCCAGCGGGAGTGGCACCGGGGAGCTGTTTTTT. This codes for CASSPSGSGTGELFF.

DNA of the CDR3: TGTGCCAGCAGTTTAGCAGGGGACACTGAAGCTTTCTTT. It specifies CASSLAGDTEAFF. The rearrangement links TRBV27 to TRBJ1-1, with D possibly matching TRBD1 (6 bases). Germline V lookup: CDR1 MNHEY, CDR2 SMNVEV (reference sequence). The CDR3 is made up of 13 amino acids. The germline V and J ends were trimmed by 2 bases and 3 bases, with 7 bases remaining between them.

The chain combines TRBV25-1 with TRBJ2-1; possible D gene TRBD1, 6 bases. The CDR3 loop spans 12 amino acids. Germline CDR1 and CDR2: MGHDK and SYGVNS. Trimming took off 7 bases at V and 3 bases at J, with 7 bases between the two ends. CDR3: CASTDSYNEQFF. The CDR3 bases are TGTGCCAGCACGGACAGCTACAATGAGCAGTTCTTC.

V usage is TRBV4-1 and J usage is TRBJ1-1, with 9 bases that match TRBD1. The CDR3 consists of 15 residues. Germline V gene lookup returns CDR1 MGHRA and CDR2 YSYEKL. V lost 1 base and J lost 6; bases outside the gene matches: 6. The CDR3 sequence is CASSQGDRVGAEAFF. Written as DNA, the CDR3 is TGCGCCAGCAGCCAAGGGGACAGGGTAGGGGCTGAAGCTTTCTTT.

This clone was found a few times. The V gene is TRBV7-2, the J gene TRBJ2-1; TRBD2 aligns across 9 bases. In germline, CDR1 is SGHTA, CDR2 FQGNSA. This CDR3 has 14 amino acids. V lost 1 base to trimming and J lost 7 bases; unmatched junction nucleotides: 2. The CDR3 protein is CASSLGLAGNEQFF. DNA of the CDR3: TGTGCCAGCAGCTTAGGGCTAGCGGGAAATGAGCAGTTCTTC.

This clone was seen repeatedly, ten times or more. The genes are TRBV5-6 and TRBJ1-4, with a possible D match to TRBD1 (6 bases). Deletions cut 3 bases from V and 4 bases from J, with 16 bases between. Per germline, CDR1 SGHDT and CDR2 YYEEEE. The CDR3 extends over 16 amino acids. The CDR3 here is CASSSRGWTDNEKLFF. The CDR3 DNA follows: TGTGCCAGCAGCTCCCGAGGGTGGACAGATAATGAAAAACTGTTTTTT.

The chain has TRBV5-5 and TRBJ2-3; 11 nucleotides match TRBD2. CDR1 is SGHKS and CDR2 is YYEKEE in the germline V gene (reference sequence). Losses at the gene ends were 5 bases for V and 2 bases for J; bases not matched to a gene: 13. This CDR3 region has 18 residues. Here the CDR3 reads CASSQKGPSGGFTDTQYF. The CDR3 DNA sequence: TGTGCCAGCAGTCAGAAGGGCCCTAGCGGGGGGTTCACAGATACGCAGTATTTT.

The chain uses TRBV30 and TRBJ2-2; perhaps TRBD1 as D (6 bases). The V and J ends lost 4 bases and 2 bases respectively, with 11 bases between them. Germline V gives CDR1 GTSNPN, CDR2 SVGIG (reference sequence). The CDR3 is 14 residues long. CDR3 protein: CAWTVGHNTGELFF. The CDR3 bases are TGTGCCTGGACTGTGGGACACAACACCGGGGAGCTGTTTTTT.

The chain carries TRBV7-9 and TRBJ1-1; D gene ambiguous. CDR1 is SEHNR and CDR2 is FQNEAQ in the germline V gene (reference sequence). The V end lost 8 bases, the J end lost 10 bases, and 26 bases lay between the germline ends. CDR3 size: 15 residues. This CDR3 is CASGYEKGGAGGAFF. The CDR3 nucleotides are TGTGCCAGCGGGTATGAGAAGGGCGGAGCGGGAGGAGCTTTCTTT.

The chain uses TRBV5-1 and TRBJ2-3; D may be TRBD2 (5 bases). V was trimmed by 4 bases and J by 6 bases, leaving 12 bases between them. Germline CDR1 and CDR2: SGHRS and YFSETQ. CDR3 length equals 13 residues. CDR3 sequence: CASSPPTGDTQYF. In DNA, the CDR3 is TGCGCCAGCAGCCCGCCCACGGGGGATACGCAGTATTTT.

The chain joins TRBV5-5 to TRBJ2-7; TRBD1 matches at 11 bases. CDR3 size: 14 residues. Germline V lookup: CDR1 SGHKS, CDR2 YYEKEE (reference sequence). The V segment lost 0 bases and the J segment 12 bases; nucleotides outside the gene matches: 8. The CDR3 region has the DNA TGTGCCAGCAGCTTGGCCGGGACAGGGGGGCGCCGGTACGTC. Its protein product is CASSLAGTGGRRYV.

The rearrangement uses TRBV5-1 and TRBJ1-1; 7 nucleotides match TRBD1. In germline, CDR1 is SGHRS, CDR2 YFSETQ. The junction had 6 bases not matched to a gene; V was cut back by 3 bases and J by 7 bases. The CDR3 totals 13 residues. CDR3 in amino acids: CASSWAGGNEAFF. CDR3 nucleotides: TGCGCCAGCAGCTGGGCAGGGGGGAATGAAGCTTTCTTT. The whole variable domain, filled in from reference TRBV5-1 and TRBJ1-1, reads KAGVTQTPRYLIKTRGQQVTLSCSPISGHRSVSWYQQTPGQGLQFLFEYFSETQRNKGNFPGRFSGRQFSNSRSEMNVSTLELGDSALYLCASSWAGGNEAFFGQGTRLTVV.

A few counts support this clone. The CDR3 spells CASSVTNPGTANTGELFF. In DNA form, the CDR3 reads TGTGCCAGCAGTGTCACCAACCCCGGGACAGCGAACACCGGGGAGCTGTTTTTT. The chain is built from TRBV25-1 and TRBJ2-2; 7 bases agree with TRBD1. V dropped 4 bases and J dropped 0; count of bases not matched to a gene: 11. This CDR3 spans 18 amino acids. Germline lookup yields CDR1 MGHDK and CDR2 SYGVNS.

CDR3 nucleotide sequence: TGTGCCAGCAGCTTTACGACAGGGGGCTCTGGAAACACCATATATTTT. Translated: CASSFTTGGSGNTIYF. The chain joins TRBV5-6 to TRBJ1-3; TRBD1 agrees at 9 bases. The CDR3 covers 16 residues. The germline V gene encodes CDR1 SGHDT and CDR2 YYEEEE. V gave up 2 bases and J gave up 0 bases; unmatched junction bases: 3.

The rearrangement uses TRBV13 and TRBJ1-1; tentatively, D is TRBD1 (5 bases). Germline assignment: CDR1 PRHDT and CDR2 FYEKMQ (reference sequence). V gave up 5 bases and J gave up 4 bases, with 17 bases separating them. CDR3 length: 15 residues. Written as DNA, the CDR3 is TGTGCCAGCAGCCCGCCGAGGGGCGGGGGCACTGAAGCTTTCTTT. Translated: CASSPPRGGGTEAFF.

The chain couples TRBV7-2 to TRBJ2-5; no clear D gene. The germline V and J ends were trimmed by 4 bases and 2 bases, with 8 bases remaining between them. CDR3 size: 13 residues. CDR1 SGHTA and CDR2 FQGNSA come from the germline V gene. The CDR3 protein is CASSSRTQETQYF. CDR3 nucleotide sequence: TGTGCCAGCAGCTCCCGTACACAAGAGACCCAGTACTTC. The whole variable domain, filled in from reference TRBV7-2 and TRBJ2-5, reads GAGVSQSPSNKVTEKGKDVELRCDPISGHTALYWYRQSLGQGLEFLIYFQGNSAPDKSGLPSDRFSAERTGGSVSTLTIQRTQQEDSAVYLCASSSRTQETQYFGPGTRLLVL.